The 23 T cell receptor beta chains listed next were all sequenced from one sample in a study of T cell responses to AZD1222 COVID-19 vaccine. Generated by immunoSEQ multiplex PCR, the TCRdb table keeps only in-frame clones and is missing some. Of around 160,000 clones detected, under 95% appear once; the ten largest clones hold less than 5.5%. The sequencing used peripheral blood, collected on day 0 of AZD1222 vaccination. These receptors all stem from an adult in good health.

The chain is built from TRBV2 and TRBJ1-1, with 7 bases identical to TRBD1. This CDR3 is built from 15 residues. Germline loops: CDR1 SNHLY, CDR2 FYNNEI. J was trimmed by 2 bases and V by 5 bases; bases with no gene match: 8. The CDR3 nucleotides are TGTGCCAGCAGTTGGGAGGGACAGAGAAACACTGAAGCTTTCTTT. Residues: CASSWEGQRNTEAFF.

V gene TRBV6-5 combines with J gene TRBJ1-5; no reliable D call. V was shortened by 0 bases and J by 2 bases, with 11 bases between the two germline ends. Germline V lookup: CDR1 MNHEY, CDR2 SVGAGI. This CDR3 comprises 16 residues. CDR3 in amino acids: CASSYSSQVGNQPQHF. CDR3 sequence (DNA): TGTGCCAGCAGTTACTCGAGCCAGGTAGGCAATCAGCCCCAGCATTTT.

This clone was seen a handful of times. The chain uses TRBV7-8 and TRBJ1-1; a possible D gene is TRBD1 (6 bases). The V end lost 1 base, the J end lost 4 bases, and 10 bases lay between the germline ends. Germline lookup yields CDR1 SGHVS and CDR2 FQNEAQ. The CDR3 has 14 amino acids. CDR3 sequence (DNA): TGTGCCAGCAGCTTAGAGACGGGGGCCACTGAAGCTTTCTTT. Its protein is CASSLETGATEAFF.

The chain uses TRBV18 and TRBJ2-1; a possible D gene is TRBD1 (6 bases). The germline V gene encodes CDR1 KGHSH and CDR2 LQKENI. The CDR3 loop spans 15 amino acids. V was shortened by 2 bases and J by 0 bases, with 8 bases between the two germline ends. CDR3 DNA: TGTGCCAGCTCACCATCACAGGGCTCCTACAATGAGCAGTTCTTC. Translating gives CASSPSQGSYNEQFF.

V is TRBV4-3 and J is TRBJ1-4, with 7 bases identical to TRBD1. The CDR3 is 15 amino acids. Germline assignment: CDR1 LGHNA and CDR2 YSLEER. Trimming removed 4 bases from V and 3 bases from J; junction bases left unmatched: 5. CDR3 in DNA: TGCGCCAGCAGCCTTACCGGACAGGCTAATGAAAAACTGTTTTTT. It specifies CASSLTGQANEKLFF.

The chain has TRBV28 and TRBJ2-1; 11 bases align to TRBD2. The junction had 12 bases not matched to a gene; V was cut back by 5 bases and J by 6 bases. CDR3 length: 17 residues. Germline V gene lookup returns CDR1 MDHEN and CDR2 SYDVKM. CDR3 sequence: CASSPSGLAVRGNEQFF. The CDR3 DNA sequence: TGTGCCAGCAGTCCATCGGGACTAGCGGTCAGAGGCAATGAGCAGTTCTTC. The full variable domain, its missing parts supplied by reference TRBV28 and TRBJ2-1, is DVKVTQSSRYLVKRTGEKVFLECVQDMDHENMFWYRQDPGLGLRLIYFSYDVKMKEKGDIPEGYSVSREKKERFSLILESASTNQTSMYLCASSPSGLAVRGNEQFFGPGTRLTVL.

This chain connects TRBV6-5 to TRBJ2-3; D gene uncertain. Trimming removed 7 bases from V and 2 bases from J, with 13 bases in between. Germline-derived CDR1 and CDR2 are MNHEY and SVGAGI. The CDR3 spans 14 residues. The CDR3 is CASKDALDTDTQYF. The CDR3 DNA reads as TGTGCCAGCAAGGACGCTCTAGACACAGATACGCAGTATTTT.

V usage is TRBV24-1 and J usage is TRBJ2-1; D not certain. The CDR3 consists of 14 residues. Germline values: CDR1 KGHDR, CDR2 SFDVKD. With 4 bases removed from V and 0 bases from J, the gap between germline ends came to 6 bases. CDR3 sequence reads: CATSETSSYNEQFF. Written as DNA, the CDR3 is TGTGCCACCAGTGAGACCAGCTCCTACAATGAGCAGTTCTTC.

The chain couples TRBV29-1 to TRBJ2-5, with D perhaps TRBD1 or TRBD2 (5 bases each). With 6 bases removed from V and 3 bases from J, the gap between germline ends came to 11 bases. The CDR3 has 12 amino acids. Germline V gene sequence: CDR1 SQVTM, CDR2 ANQGSEA. CDR3 coding DNA: TGCAGCGTCCCACTAGGGGAAGAGACCCAGTACTTC. Its translation is CSVPLGEETQYF.

The V call is TRBV2, the J call TRBJ1-5; 8 bases fit TRBD1. CDR3 length: 14 amino acids. CDR1 is SNHLY, CDR2 FYNNEI, per germline. Trimming took 2 bases from V and 7 from J; bases not matched to a gene: 4. The CDR3 sequence: CASSEQGAGQPQHF. The CDR3 nucleotides read TGTGCCAGCAGTGAACAGGGGGCCGGGCAGCCCCAGCATTTT.

The chain recombines TRBV20-1 with TRBJ1-1; D perhaps matches TRBD1 (5 bases). Per germline, CDR1 DFQATT and CDR2 SNEGSKA (reference sequence). The CDR3 has 11 amino acids. V lost 0 bases and J 6 bases, leaving 5 bases between the germline ends. The CDR3 region is CSARDRAEAFF. The CDR3 DNA reads as TGCAGTGCTAGAGACAGGGCTGAAGCTTTCTTT.

The chain combines TRBV29-1 with TRBJ2-1; 14 bases line up with TRBD2. Germline V gene lookup returns CDR1 SQVTM and CDR2 ANQGSEA. The CDR3 is 17 residues long. Trimming cost V 7 bases and J 0 bases; bases outside gene matches: 8. The CDR3 sequence is CSARGLAGVGSYNEQFF. Here the CDR3 DNA reads TGCAGCGCCCGGGGACTAGCGGGAGTAGGCTCCTACAATGAGCAGTTCTTC.

V and J are TRBV19 and TRBJ2-5; 8 bases fit TRBD1. Losses at the gene ends were 4 bases for V and 4 bases for J; bases not matched to a gene: 11. This CDR3 spans 16 amino acids. Germline CDR1 and CDR2: LNHDA and SQIVND (reference sequence). The CDR3 sequence: CASSTGTRTGSETQYF. CDR3 DNA sequence: TGTGCCAGTAGTACAGGGACTCGGACAGGGTCAGAGACCCAGTACTTC.

The V and J genes are TRBV6-5 and TRBJ2-3; weak D call: TRBD2 (6 bases). V was shortened by 4 bases and J by 3 bases, with 17 bases between the two germline ends. Per the germline V gene, CDR1 is MNHEY and CDR2 is SVGAGI. The CDR3 is 16 residues long. The CDR3 DNA follows: TGTGCCAGCAGTTTTTCTTCTGTGGGGGGAACAGATACGCAGTATTTT. Translating gives CASSFSSVGGTDTQYF.

The chain is built from TRBV5-1 and TRBJ1-2; D is uncertain. CDR1 is SGHRS and CDR2 is YFSETQ in the germline V gene. With 0 bases removed from V and 4 bases from J, the gap between germline ends came to 7 bases. The CDR3 has 13 residues. This CDR3 reads CASSLGVGYGYTF. For the CDR3, the DNA is TGCGCCAGCAGCTTGGGGGTCGGCTATGGCTACACCTTC. The whole variable domain, filled in from reference TRBV5-1 and TRBJ1-2, reads KAGVTQTPRYLIKTRGQQVTLSCSPISGHRSVSWYQQTPGQGLQFLFEYFSETQRNKGNFPGRFSGRQFSNSRSEMNVSTLELGDSALYLCASSLGVGYGYTFGSGTRLTVV.

V and J are TRBV18 and TRBJ1-2, with 7 bases matching TRBD1. The CDR3 is made up of 16 amino acids. V trimming: 0 bases; J trimming: 5 bases; junction bases outside the gene matches: 9. The germline V gene has CDR1 KGHSH and CDR2 LQKENI. The CDR3 loop reads CASSPPPGTDNYGYTF. The CDR3 DNA reads as TGTGCCAGCTCACCACCTCCCGGGACAGACAATTATGGCTACACCTTC.

The rearrangement joins TRBV4-1 to TRBJ1-6; maybe TRBD1 (6 bases). V dropped 0 bases and J dropped 7 bases, with 13 bases sitting between them. Germline V gene sequence: CDR1 MGHRA, CDR2 YSYEKL. The CDR3 length is 16 residues. CDR3 amino acids: CASSQEGGPGNSPLHF. The CDR3 nucleotides are TGCGCCAGCAGCCAAGAAGGGGGTCCTGGGAATTCACCCCTCCACTTT.

The rearrangement uses TRBV7-9 and TRBJ1-6; D is ambiguous. CDR1 SEHNR and CDR2 FQNEAQ come from the germline V gene (reference sequence). Trimming removed 6 bases at V and 8 bases at J, with 14 bases between. The CDR3 length is 14 residues. The CDR3 spells CASRARNGDSPLHF. The CDR3 coding sequence is TGTGCCAGCAGGGCGCGGAACGGCGATTCACCCCTCCACTTT.

The rearrangement uses TRBV6-2 or TRBV6-3 and TRBJ1-1; D gene uncertain. CDR1 is MNHEY and CDR2 is SVGEGT in the germline V gene. Trimming stripped 6 bases from V and 5 bases from J, with 28 bases between. This CDR3 is built from 18 residues. The CDR3 DNA reads as TGTGCCAGCAGCTCTCGCCTACGGGGTGTTTTAGGAAGGACTGAAGCTTTCTTT. This sequence encodes CASSSRLRGVLGRTEAFF.

As DNA, the CDR3 is TGTGCCAGCAGCATAAGACAGAATCAGCCCCAGCATTTT. Translation gives CASSIRQNQPQHF. The chain is built from TRBV7-3 and TRBJ1-5; possibly TRBD1 for D (5 bases). This CDR3 is 13 amino acids long. The V and J ends lost 5 bases and 4 bases respectively, with 9 bases between them. Germline V gene lookup returns CDR1 SGHTA and CDR2 FQGTGA.

The rearrangement links TRBV27 to TRBJ1-4; the D is unclear. V gave up 1 base and J gave up 3 bases, with 15 bases separating them. Germline V gene data show CDR1 as MNHEY and CDR2 as SMNVEV (reference sequence). This CDR3 is 17 amino acids long. The CDR3, as DNA: TGTGCCAGCAGTTTATTCCCGTTGGAGGTGGCTAATGAAAAACTGTTTTTT. Its translation: CASSLFPLEVANEKLFF.

The V call is TRBV7-9, the J call TRBJ1-3, with D unresolved. Germline CDR1 and CDR2: SEHNR and FQNEAQ (reference sequence). The CDR3 has 15 amino acids. Trimming removed 10 bases at V and 1 base at J, with 17 bases between. CDR3 residues: CATRAVSGSGNTIYF. CDR3 DNA: TGTGCCACCCGAGCGGTATCGGGTTCTGGAAACACCATATATTTT.

This clone came up once. The CDR3, as DNA: TGCAGCGTTGAAGTGTTGGGCACAGGGACAGATACGCAGTATTTT. Protein: CSVEVLGTGTDTQYF. The chain has TRBV29-1 and TRBJ2-3, with a weak D call TRBD1 (6 bases). V was cut by 1 base and J by 3 bases, with 14 bases left in between. The germline V gene has CDR1 SQVTM and CDR2 ANQGSEA. This CDR3 contains 15 residues.